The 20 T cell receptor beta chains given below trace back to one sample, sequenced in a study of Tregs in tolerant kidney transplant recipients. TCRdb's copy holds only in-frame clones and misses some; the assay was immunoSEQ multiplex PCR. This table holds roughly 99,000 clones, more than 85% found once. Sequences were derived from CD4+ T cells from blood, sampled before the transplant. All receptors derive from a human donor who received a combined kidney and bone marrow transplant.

CDR3 DNA: TGTGCCAGCAGTGGACTGACTTCGAACACCGGGGAGCTGTTTTTT. It codes for CASSGLTSNTGELFF. The rearrangement links TRBV28 to TRBJ2-2; tentative D call: TRBD2 (5 bases). There are 15 residues in the CDR3. With 5 bases removed from V and 0 bases from J, the gap between germline ends came to 10 bases. The V gene's germline CDR1 is MDHEN and CDR2 SYDVKM.

CDR3 bases: TGTGCCAGCAGTGAAGCTTACCGCGGCGACACCATATATTTT. This sequence encodes CASSEAYRGDTIYF. The J gene is TRBJ1-3, the V gene TRBV6-1; D is ambiguous. CDR3 length: 14 amino acids. From germline, CDR1 is MNHNS and CDR2 SASEGT. The V end lost 0 bases, the J end lost 8 bases, and 11 bases lay between the germline ends.

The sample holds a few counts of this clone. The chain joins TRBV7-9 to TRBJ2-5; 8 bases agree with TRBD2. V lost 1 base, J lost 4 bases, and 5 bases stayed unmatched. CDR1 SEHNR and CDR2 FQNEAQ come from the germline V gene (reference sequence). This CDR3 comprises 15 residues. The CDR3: CASSLGTSPGETQYF. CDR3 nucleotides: TGTGCCAGCAGCTTAGGGACTAGCCCTGGAGAGACCCAGTACTTC.

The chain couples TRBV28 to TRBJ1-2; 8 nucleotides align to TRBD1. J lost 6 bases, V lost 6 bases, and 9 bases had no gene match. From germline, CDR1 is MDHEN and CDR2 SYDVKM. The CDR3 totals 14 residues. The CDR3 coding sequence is TGTGCCAGCAGAACCGGCAGGGGGCTTAATGGCTACACCTTC. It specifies CASRTGRGLNGYTF.

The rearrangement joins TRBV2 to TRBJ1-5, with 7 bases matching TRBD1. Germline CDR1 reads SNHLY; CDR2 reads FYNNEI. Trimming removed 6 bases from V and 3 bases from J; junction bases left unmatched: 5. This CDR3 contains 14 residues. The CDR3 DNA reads TGTGCCAGCAGCCGACAGGGTAACAATCAGCCCCAGCATTTT. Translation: CASSRQGNNQPQHF.

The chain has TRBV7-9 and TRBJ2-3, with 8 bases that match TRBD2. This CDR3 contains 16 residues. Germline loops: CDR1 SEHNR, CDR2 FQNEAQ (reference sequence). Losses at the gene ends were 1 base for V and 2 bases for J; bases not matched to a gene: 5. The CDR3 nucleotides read TGTGCCAGCAGCTTAGAAGGGACTAGACCCACAGATACGCAGTATTTT. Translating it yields CASSLEGTRPTDTQYF.

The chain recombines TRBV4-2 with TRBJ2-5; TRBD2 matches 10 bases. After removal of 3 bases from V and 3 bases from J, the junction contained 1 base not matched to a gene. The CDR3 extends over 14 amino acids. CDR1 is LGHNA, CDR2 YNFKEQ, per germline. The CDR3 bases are TGTGCCAGCAGCCATGGACTAGCGGAAGAGACCCAGTACTTC. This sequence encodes CASSHGLAEETQYF.

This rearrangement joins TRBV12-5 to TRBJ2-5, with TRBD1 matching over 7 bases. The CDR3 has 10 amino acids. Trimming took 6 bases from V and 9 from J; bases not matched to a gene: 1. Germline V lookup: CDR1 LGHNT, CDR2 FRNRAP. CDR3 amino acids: CASGQGAQYF. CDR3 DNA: TGTGCTAGTGGCCAGGGGGCCCAGTACTTC.

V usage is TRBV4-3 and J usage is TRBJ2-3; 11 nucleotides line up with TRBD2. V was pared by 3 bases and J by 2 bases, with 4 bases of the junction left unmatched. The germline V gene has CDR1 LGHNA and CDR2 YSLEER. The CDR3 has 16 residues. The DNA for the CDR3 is TGCGCCAGCAGCCAGGCGGGACTAGCGGACACAGATACGCAGTATTTT. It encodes CASSQAGLADTDTQYF.

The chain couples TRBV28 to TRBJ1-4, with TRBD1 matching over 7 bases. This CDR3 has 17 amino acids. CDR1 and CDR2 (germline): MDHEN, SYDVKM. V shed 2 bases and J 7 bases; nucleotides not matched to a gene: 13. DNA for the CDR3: TGTGCCAGCAGTTTACCGGGGCACAGGGGTCAACGTGAAAAACTGTTTTTT. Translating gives CASSLPGHRGQREKLFF.

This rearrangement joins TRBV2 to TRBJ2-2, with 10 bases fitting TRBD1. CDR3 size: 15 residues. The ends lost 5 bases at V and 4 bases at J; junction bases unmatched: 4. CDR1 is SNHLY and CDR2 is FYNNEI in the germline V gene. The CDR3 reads CASSNRDRGTGELFF. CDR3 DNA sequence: TGTGCCAGCAGTAACAGGGACAGGGGCACCGGGGAGCTGTTTTTT.

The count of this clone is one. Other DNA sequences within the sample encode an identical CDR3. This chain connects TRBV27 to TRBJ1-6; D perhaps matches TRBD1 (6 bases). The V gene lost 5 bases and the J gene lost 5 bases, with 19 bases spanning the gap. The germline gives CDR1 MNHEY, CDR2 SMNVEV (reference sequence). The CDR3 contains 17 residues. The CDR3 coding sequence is TGTGCCAGCAGTCGCCTAACAGGGCCACCGCATAATTCACCCCTCCACTTT. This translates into CASSRLTGPPHNSPLHF.

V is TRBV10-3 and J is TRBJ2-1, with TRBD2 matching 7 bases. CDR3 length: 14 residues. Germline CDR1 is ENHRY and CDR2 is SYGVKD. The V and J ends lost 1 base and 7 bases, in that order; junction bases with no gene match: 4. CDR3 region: CAISELLALNEQFF. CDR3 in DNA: TGTGCCATCAGTGAGTTACTAGCGTTAAATGAGCAGTTCTTC.

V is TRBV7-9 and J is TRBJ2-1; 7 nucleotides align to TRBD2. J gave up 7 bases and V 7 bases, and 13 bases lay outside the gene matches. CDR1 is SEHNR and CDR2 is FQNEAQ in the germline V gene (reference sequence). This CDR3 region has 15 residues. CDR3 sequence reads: CASIKGREGRNEQFF. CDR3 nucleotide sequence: TGTGCCAGCATTAAAGGGAGGGAGGGGAGGAATGAGCAGTTCTTC.

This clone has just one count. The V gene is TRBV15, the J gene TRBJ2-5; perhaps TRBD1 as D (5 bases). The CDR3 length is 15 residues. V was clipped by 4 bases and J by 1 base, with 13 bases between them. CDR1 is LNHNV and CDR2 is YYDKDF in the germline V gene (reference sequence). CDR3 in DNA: TGTGCCACCAGCAACCCGGGTAGGGGCCAAGAGACCCAGTACTTC. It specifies CATSNPGRGQETQYF.

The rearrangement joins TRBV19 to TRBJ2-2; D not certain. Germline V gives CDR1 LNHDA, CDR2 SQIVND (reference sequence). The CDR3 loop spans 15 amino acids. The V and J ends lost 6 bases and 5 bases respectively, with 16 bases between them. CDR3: CASSRSTAGTGELFF. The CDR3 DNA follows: TGTGCCAGTAGCCGTTCGACCGCCGGGACCGGGGAGCTGTTTTTT.

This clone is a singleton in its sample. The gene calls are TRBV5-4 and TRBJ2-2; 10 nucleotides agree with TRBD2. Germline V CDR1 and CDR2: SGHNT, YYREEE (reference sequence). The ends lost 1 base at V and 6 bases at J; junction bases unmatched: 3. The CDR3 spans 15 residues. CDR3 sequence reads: CASSLLLAGPGELFF. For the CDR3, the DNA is TGTGCCAGCAGCTTGTTACTAGCGGGGCCCGGGGAGCTGTTTTTT.

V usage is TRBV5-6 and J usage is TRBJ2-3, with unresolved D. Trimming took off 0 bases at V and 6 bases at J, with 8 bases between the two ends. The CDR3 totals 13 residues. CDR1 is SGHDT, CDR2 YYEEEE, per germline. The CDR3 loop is CASSLGLADTQYF. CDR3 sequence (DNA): TGTGCCAGCAGCTTGGGGTTAGCTGATACGCAGTATTTT.

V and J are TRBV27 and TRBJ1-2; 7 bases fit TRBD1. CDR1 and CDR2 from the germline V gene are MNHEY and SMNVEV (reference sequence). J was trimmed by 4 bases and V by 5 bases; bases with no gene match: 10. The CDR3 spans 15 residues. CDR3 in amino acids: CASSPGQPGSYGYTF. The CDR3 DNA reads TGTGCCAGCAGTCCGGGACAGCCGGGGTCCTATGGCTACACCTTC.

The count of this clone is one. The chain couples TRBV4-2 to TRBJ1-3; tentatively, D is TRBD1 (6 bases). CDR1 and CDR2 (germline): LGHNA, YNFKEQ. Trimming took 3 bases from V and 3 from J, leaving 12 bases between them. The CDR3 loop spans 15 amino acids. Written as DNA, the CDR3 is TGTGCCAGCAGCCACAACTCAGGGGTTGGAAACACCATATATTTT. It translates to CASSHNSGVGNTIYF.